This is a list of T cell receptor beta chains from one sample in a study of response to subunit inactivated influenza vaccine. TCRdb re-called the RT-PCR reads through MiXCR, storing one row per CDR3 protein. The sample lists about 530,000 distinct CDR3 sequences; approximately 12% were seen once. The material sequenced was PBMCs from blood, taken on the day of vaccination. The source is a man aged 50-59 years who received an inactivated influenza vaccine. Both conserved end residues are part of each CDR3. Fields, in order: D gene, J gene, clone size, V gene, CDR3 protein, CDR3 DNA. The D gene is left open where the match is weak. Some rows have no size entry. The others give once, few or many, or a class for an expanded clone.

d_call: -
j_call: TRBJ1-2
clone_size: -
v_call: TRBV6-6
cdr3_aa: CASSGRTGYTF
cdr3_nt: TGTGCCAGCAGTGGGAGGACGGGCTACACCTTC

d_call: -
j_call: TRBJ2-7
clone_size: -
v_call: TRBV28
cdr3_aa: CASRQILFYEQYF
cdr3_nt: TGTGCCAGCAGGCAGATTTTATTCTACGAGCAGTACTTC

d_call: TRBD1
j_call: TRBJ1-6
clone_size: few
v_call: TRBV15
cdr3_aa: CATSGGQGVDSPLHF
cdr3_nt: TGTGCCACCAGCGGGGGACAGGGAGTGGATTCACCCCTCCACTTT

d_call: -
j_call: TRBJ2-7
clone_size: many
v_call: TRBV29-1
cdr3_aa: CSARAQNGEQYF
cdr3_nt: TGCAGCGCGAGGGCCCAGAACGGCGAGCAGTACTTC

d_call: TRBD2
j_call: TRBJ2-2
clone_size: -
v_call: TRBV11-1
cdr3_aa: CASSSGAGGYTGELFF
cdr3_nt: TGTGCCAGCAGCTCCGGGGCGGGGGGTTACACCGGGGAGCTGTTTTTT

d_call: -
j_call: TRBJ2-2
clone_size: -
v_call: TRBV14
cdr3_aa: CASSQWLLPSTSGELFF
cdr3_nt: TGTGCCAGCAGCCAATGGTTATTGCCGAGCACCTCCGGGGAGCTGTTTTTT

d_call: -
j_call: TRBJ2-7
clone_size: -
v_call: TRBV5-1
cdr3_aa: CASSRSRGRPDNEQYF
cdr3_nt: TGCGCCAGCAGCCGGTCTAGGGGGAGACCAGACAACGAGCAGTACTTC

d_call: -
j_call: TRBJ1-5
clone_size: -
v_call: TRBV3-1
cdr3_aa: CASSRGSDSNQPQHF
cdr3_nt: TGTGCCAGCAGCCGTGGAAGCGATAGCAATCAGCCCCAGCATTTT

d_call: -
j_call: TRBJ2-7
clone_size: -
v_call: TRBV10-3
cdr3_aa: CAISLGDEQYF
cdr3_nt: TGTGCCATCAGTCTAGGGGACGAGCAGTACTTC

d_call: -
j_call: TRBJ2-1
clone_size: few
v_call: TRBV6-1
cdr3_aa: CASSEAVISLHEQFF
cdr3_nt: TGTGCCAGCTCCGAGGCGGTAATTTCCCTTCATGAGCAGTTCTTC

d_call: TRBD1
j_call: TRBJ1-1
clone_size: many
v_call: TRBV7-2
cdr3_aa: CASSLEQGRGAFF
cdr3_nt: TGTGCCAGCAGCTTAGAACAGGGGCGCGGAGCTTTCTTT

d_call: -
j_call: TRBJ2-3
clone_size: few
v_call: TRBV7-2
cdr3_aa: CASSPWALAGQDTQYF
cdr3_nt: TGTGCCAGCAGCCCGTGGGCTTTGGCGGGGCAAGATACGCAGTATTTT

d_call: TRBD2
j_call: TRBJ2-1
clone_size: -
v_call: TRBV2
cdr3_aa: CASSDLAGGPGEQFF
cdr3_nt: TGTGCCAGCAGTGACTTAGCGGGAGGGCCGGGTGAGCAGTTCTTC

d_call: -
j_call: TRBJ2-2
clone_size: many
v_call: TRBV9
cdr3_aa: CASSVGRAATGELFF
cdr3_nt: TGTGCCAGCAGCGTAGGCAGGGCGGCCACCGGGGAGCTGTTTTTT

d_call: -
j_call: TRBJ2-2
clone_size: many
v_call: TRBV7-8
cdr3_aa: CASSLATRGLTGELFF
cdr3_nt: TGTGCCAGCAGCTTAGCGACACGGGGGCTTACCGGGGAGCTGTTTTTT

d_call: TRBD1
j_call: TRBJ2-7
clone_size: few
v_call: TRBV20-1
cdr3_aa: CSARQRDRVIYEQYF
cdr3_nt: TGCAGTGCTAGACAAAGGGACAGGGTGATCTACGAGCAGTACTTC

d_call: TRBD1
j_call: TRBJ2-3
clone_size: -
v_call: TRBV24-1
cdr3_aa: CATSDRGQGGVTDTQYF
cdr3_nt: TGTGCCACCAGTGATCGTGGACAGGGTGGCGTAACAGATACGCAGTATTTT

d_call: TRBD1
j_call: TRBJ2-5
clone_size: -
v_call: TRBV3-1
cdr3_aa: CASSQDPLGTGPETQYF
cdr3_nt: TGTGCCAGCAGCCAAGATCCCTTAGGGACAGGTCCAGAGACCCAGTACTTC

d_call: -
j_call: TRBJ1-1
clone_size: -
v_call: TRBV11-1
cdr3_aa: CASSLAGRDSNTEAFF
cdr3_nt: TGTGCCAGCAGCCTTGCGGGGCGCGATTCGAACACTGAAGCTTTCTTT

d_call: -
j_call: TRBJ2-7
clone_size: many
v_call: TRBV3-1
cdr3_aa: CASSQQGRSSYEQYF
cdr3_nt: TGTGCCAGCAGCCAACAGGGGCGCAGCTCCTACGAGCAGTACTTC

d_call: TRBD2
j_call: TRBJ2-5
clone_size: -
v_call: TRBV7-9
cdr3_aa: CASSLTSANQETQYF
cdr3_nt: TGTGCCAGCAGCTTAACTAGCGCGAACCAAGAGACCCAGTACTTC